The clone carrying this T cell receptor beta chain came up many times. This specimen comes from a study of control samples from healthy donors and cancer patients. Generated by immunoSEQ multiplex PCR, the TCRdb table keeps only in-frame clones and is missing some. The data show 110,000 to 150,000 clones, approximately 94% seen once. This CDR3 is built from 18 residues. V was pared by 5 bases and J by 4 bases, with 15 bases of the junction left unmatched. Germline V gene lookup returns CDR1 MGHDK and CDR2 SYGVNS. The V and J genes are TRBV25-1 and TRBJ2-7, with TRBD1 matching 12 bases. This clonotype originated in a man aged 35 to 55 in good health. The source material was blood. The CDR3 DNA reads as TGTGCCAGCAGTCCCCGCCTCTTTCCGGGACAGGGGGCTTACGAGCAGTACTTC. Protein product: CASSPRLFPGQGAYEQYF.